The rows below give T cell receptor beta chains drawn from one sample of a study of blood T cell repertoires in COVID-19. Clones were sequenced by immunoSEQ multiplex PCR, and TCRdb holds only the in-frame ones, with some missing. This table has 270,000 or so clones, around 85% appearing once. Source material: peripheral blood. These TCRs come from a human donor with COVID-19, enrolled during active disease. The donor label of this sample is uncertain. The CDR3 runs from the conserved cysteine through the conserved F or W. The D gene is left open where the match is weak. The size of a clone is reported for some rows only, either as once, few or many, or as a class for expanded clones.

CDR3: CASNHGQVSSDTQYF; DNA: TGTGCCAGCAACCACGGACAGGTTTCATCCGATACGCAGTATTTT; V: TRBV28; size: NA; J: TRBJ2-3; D: TRBD1
CDR3: CASSLYPLRDNGEQYF; DNA: TGTGCCAGCAGTTTGTACCCCCTCCGGGACAATGGGGAGCAGTACTTC; V: TRBV7-3; size: NA; J: TRBJ2-7; D: NA
CDR3: CASRWTSGRDNEQFF; DNA: TGTGCCAGCAGATGGACTAGCGGGAGGGACAATGAGCAGTTCTTC; V: TRBV6-5; size: NA; J: TRBJ2-1; D: TRBD2
CDR3: CASSKQGNGANVLTF; DNA: TGTGCCAGCAGCAAACAGGGGAACGGGGCCAACGTCCTGACTTTC; V: TRBV6-2/TRBV6-3; size: NA; J: TRBJ2-6; D: TRBD1
CDR3: CASSYSQGRAGTEAFF; DNA: TGTGCCAGCAGTTACAGCCAGGGGAGGGCTGGCACTGAAGCTTTCTTT; V: TRBV6-5; size: NA; J: TRBJ1-1; D: NA
CDR3: CASSYSIGTASLNQPQHF; DNA: TGTGCCAGCAGTTACAGTATCGGGACAGCCTCCCTCAATCAGCCCCAGCATTTT; V: TRBV6-2/TRBV6-3; size: many; J: TRBJ1-5; D: TRBD1
CDR3: CASSAGTVGNTIYF; DNA: TGTGCCAGCAGCGCCGGGACAGTCGGAAACACCATATATTTT; V: TRBV5-4; size: NA; J: TRBJ1-3; D: TRBD1
CDR3: CASSLPTPGTESSTYTDTQYF; DNA: TGCGCCAGCAGCTTGCCTACCCCCGGGACAGAGTCCTCAACCTACACAGATACGCAGTATTTT; V: TRBV5-1; size: NA; J: TRBJ2-3; D: TRBD1
CDR3: CASSQDGSRRNTIYF; DNA: TGCGCCAGCAGCCAAGATGGGAGTCGCCGAAACACCATATATTTT; V: TRBV4-1; size: NA; J: TRBJ1-3; D: NA
CDR3: CASSLDRELHEQFF; DNA: TGTGCCAGCAGCTTGGACAGGGAATTACATGAGCAGTTCTTC; V: TRBV7-9; size: NA; J: TRBJ2-1; D: TRBD1
CDR3: CASTPGVGNQPQHF; DNA: TGTGCCAGCACCCCCGGGGTTGGCAATCAGCCCCAGCATTTT; V: TRBV6-6; size: NA; J: TRBJ1-5; D: NA
CDR3: CASSAGLAGGQVEYF; DNA: TGTGCCAGCAGCGCAGGACTAGCGGGAGGGCAAGTGGAGTACTTC; V: TRBV9; size: NA; J: TRBJ2-7; D: TRBD2
CDR3: CASSTQDEQYF; DNA: TGTGCCAGTAGTACCCAGGACGAGCAGTACTTC; V: TRBV19; size: once; J: TRBJ2-7; D: NA
CDR3: CASSQYGLAGDEQYF; DNA: TGTGCCAGCAGCCAATACGGACTAGCGGGAGACGAGCAGTACTTC; V: TRBV7-3; size: once; J: TRBJ2-7; D: TRBD2
CDR3: CASSLGQGLPYGYTF; DNA: TGTGCCAGCAGCTTGGGACAGGGGCTCCCCTATGGCTACACCTTC; V: TRBV13; size: NA; J: TRBJ1-2; D: TRBD1
CDR3: CASSPLMNTEAFF; DNA: TGTGCCAGCAGCCCCCTAATGAACACTGAAGCTTTCTTT; V: TRBV7-9; size: few; J: TRBJ1-1; D: NA
CDR3: CASSPGTGLNEKLFF; DNA: TGTGCCAGCAGCCCAGGGACAGGCCTTAATGAAAAACTGTTTTTT; V: TRBV7-9; size: NA; J: TRBJ1-4; D: TRBD1
CDR3: CASSLERNTEAFF; DNA: TGTGCCAGCAGCTTGGAGAGGAACACTGAAGCTTTCTTT; V: TRBV11-2; size: few; J: TRBJ1-1; D: NA
CDR3: CASSPGGGAGDTQYF; DNA: TGTGCCAGCAGCCCGGGCGGGGGAGCTGGAGATACGCAGTATTTT; V: TRBV3-1/TRBV3-2; size: few; J: TRBJ2-3; D: TRBD2
CDR3: CASSVDLGNTIYF; DNA: TGTGCCAGCAGCGTAGATTTAGGAAACACCATATATTTT; V: TRBV9; size: NA; J: TRBJ1-3; D: NA
CDR3: CASSLGSPREKLFF; DNA: TGTGCCAGCAGCTTAGGGTCTCCGAGGGAAAAACTGTTTTTT; V: TRBV28; size: NA; J: TRBJ1-4; D: NA
CDR3: CSGEATGVGTEAFF; DNA: TGCAGCGGCGAAGCAACAGGGGTAGGCACTGAAGCTTTCTTT; V: TRBV29-1; size: once; J: TRBJ1-1; D: TRBD1
CDR3: CASSQQGAGGYTF; DNA: TGTGCCAGCAGCCAACAGGGGGCGGGAGGCTACACCTTC; V: TRBV3-1/TRBV3-2; size: NA; J: TRBJ1-2; D: TRBD1
CDR3: CASSLAQGADTQYF; DNA: TGCGCCAGCAGCTTGGCCCAGGGGGCAGATACGCAGTATTTT; V: TRBV5-1; size: NA; J: TRBJ2-3; D: TRBD1
CDR3: CASSLGLHTDTQYF; DNA: TGTGCCAGCAGCTTAGGACTACACACAGATACGCAGTATTTT; V: TRBV11-3; size: NA; J: TRBJ2-3; D: NA
CDR3: CAWTGTSGRASVQYF; DNA: TGTGCCTGGACGGGGACTAGCGGGAGGGCGTCGGTACAGTACTTC; V: TRBV30; size: NA; J: TRBJ2-7; D: TRBD2
CDR3: CASSIQGGTEAFF; DNA: TGTGCCAGCAGTATTCAGGGGGGCACTGAAGCTTTCTTT; V: TRBV12-3/TRBV12-4; size: few; J: TRBJ1-1; D: TRBD1
CDR3: CASSQGRGDQPQHF; DNA: TGTGCCAGCAGCCAAGGGCGGGGCGATCAGCCCCAGCATTTT; V: TRBV3-1/TRBV3-2; size: NA; J: TRBJ1-5; D: NA
CDR3: CASSPPQGNTGELFF; DNA: TGTGCCAGCTCACCACCGCAGGGGAACACCGGGGAGCTGTTTTTT; V: TRBV18; size: NA; J: TRBJ2-2; D: NA
CDR3: CASSTGQGFYNSPLHF; DNA: TGTGCCAGTAGTACCGGACAGGGCTTCTATAATTCACCCCTCCACTTT; V: TRBV19; size: few; J: TRBJ1-6; D: TRBD1
CDR3: CAWSRTSGSADTQYF; DNA: TGTGCCTGGAGCCGGACTAGCGGGAGCGCAGATACGCAGTATTTT; V: TRBV30; size: NA; J: TRBJ2-3; D: TRBD2
CDR3: CASSYSTTGAATEAFF; DNA: TGTGCCAGCAGTTACTCGACTACAGGGGCGGCCACTGAAGCTTTCTTT; V: TRBV6-6; size: NA; J: TRBJ1-1; D: TRBD1
CDR3: CASSLEREGYGYTF; DNA: TGTGCCAGCAGCTTAGAGAGGGAGGGGTATGGCTACACCTTC; V: TRBV11-2; size: NA; J: TRBJ1-2; D: NA
CDR3: CASSLVGAASNQPQHF; DNA: TGTGCCAGCAGCCTGGTGGGTGCGGCGAGCAATCAGCCCCAGCATTTT; V: TRBV28; size: NA; J: TRBJ1-5; D: NA
CDR3: CASSLWGTSGSEQYF; DNA: TGTGCCAGCAGCCTATGGGGGACTAGCGGGAGCGAGCAGTACTTC; V: TRBV27; size: NA; J: TRBJ2-7; D: TRBD2